This note documents a single T cell receptor beta chain sequence. This clonotype was observed a handful of times. Its antigen has not been determined. The junction differs from germline at one of its ends, possibly a read error. The sample is drawn from a study of blood T cells in healthy people across ages (dated by TCRdb to about 2015). Broadly, across the study: In model experiments, template switching captured about one uniquely barcoded TCR beta cDNA molecule for every two T cells. The study measured age-related changes in TCR beta repertoire diversity using deep sequencing normalized with unique cDNA molecular identifiers. Donors were grouped into four age groups: young (average roughly 15 years), middle-aged (39), aged (around 66) and long-lived (about 89). Donors of different ages were randomly distributed across sequencing lanes to avoid experimental bias. The study analyzed two additional independent replicas of 1 million unique cDNA reads from the same blood draw for two donors, one aged 18 to 30 and one aged 80 or older.

Library preparation employed 5' RACE. Sequenced on an Illumina HiSeq 2500. A second PCR of roughly 7 to 11 cycles was performed with a sample-barcoded 5' primer and a J-beta primer mix. A template-switch 5' adaptor carrying 12 random nucleotides introduced a unique molecular identifier onto each TCR beta cDNA molecule. At least 2.5 million CDR3-containing paired-end reads were obtained from each sample. First-strand cDNA was synthesized from all RNA with the Mint cDNA synthesis kit, primed by a TRBC-specific oligonucleotide. Following uracil-DNA glycosylase treatment, all cDNA underwent a first 18-cycle PCR with the universal primers M1SS and BC2_uni_R. As for the original processing: Each sample was normalized by randomly selecting 1 million high-quality reads, each carrying a distinct molecular identifier. Reads with shared molecular identifiers were discarded instead of being binned into consensus sequences. MiTCR, with a Q25 quality threshold and the strictest error-elimination algorithm, was used for CDR3 identification, clonotype clustering and error correction. A nonparametric unseen species model with Euler transformation was used to estimate a lower bound on total TCR beta diversity. TCRdb applied fastp at Q25 and MiXCR to the public reads, then kept only in-frame beta chains. Identical CDR3 proteins give one entry, which carries the most common genes and DNA. TCRdb assigned the V and J calls; the authors' analysis was not used. Here the sample has 850,000 to 1,100,000 distinct CDR3 sequences; around two fifths occur a single time. Clones ranked in the top ten supply around 13% of the sample.

Study-wide conclusions, independent of this receptor: Estimates of total diversity based on one million sequenced T cells were considered lower bounds and underestimates. Compared with the aged group, more naive CD4+ T cells, fewer expanded clones and increased TCR diversity were shown by the long-lived group, suggesting age selection. Donor CMV infection status was unknown, potentially confounding age-related changes in expanded clonotypes. Bulk unsorted PBMC profiling prevented conclusive comparison of naive and antigen-experienced compartments. Observed TCR beta diversity per million T cells fell roughly linearly with age, and a significant reduction was already apparent by age approximately 41. There was a strong correlation between observed TCR beta diversity and the percentage of naive T cells measured by flow cytometry.

Inclusive of the bounding cysteine and phenylalanine, the CDR3 is 14 residues long. Kept here is only the CDR3 DNA, which spans 42 bases and is read in frame from base 1. The donors were roughly 40 Caucasian individuals from Russia, aged 6 to 90 years, who were systemically healthy. Approximately 11 milliliters of peripheral blood were drawn from each donor into EDTA-treated Vacutainer tubes. Ficoll-Paque density-gradient centrifugation was used to isolate PBMCs, with at least 6 million obtained per sample. Trizol reagent was used to extract total RNA from PBMCs, with at least 6 micrograms per sample. Naive CD45RAhigh/CD27high T cell percentages were measured by flow cytometry on a PBMC aliquot from every donor.

What was sequenced was blood. The rearranged chain carries TRBV12-3 or TRBV12-4 and TRBJ1-3; TRBD1 is a possible D gene, resting on 5 matching bases. The clonotype was recovered from a young man in good health. The DNA is TGTGCCAGCAGTTTAGGAGGGGTTGGAGACACCATATATTTT. It specifies CASSLGGVGDTIYF.